This TCR beta chain stems from a study of T cell clonotyping in hematopoietic cell transplantation. V shed 4 bases, J shed 7 bases, and the junction held 7 bases outside the gene matches. CDR1 MDHEN and CDR2 SYDVKM come from the germline V gene. The CDR3 is 15 amino acids. Profiled with immunoSEQ multiplex PCR; TCRdb holds only in-frame clones, not every one. There are more than 65,000 clones in the sample; approximately 94% occur only once, and 1.6% lies in the top ten. Remarks on this clone: As yet, its antigen is unknown.

Whole-study results and caveats: CD4 and CD8 repertoire contributions could not be separated without sorting. Recipient TCR diversity dropped after transplant; expanded clonotypes rose from day 30 to 180. Few recipient clonotypes overlapped donors; over 95% were de novo at given depth. Higher Inverse Simpson Index values in graft donor and pretransplant recipient predicted broader posttransplant TCR diversity.

Sequenced sample: peripheral blood mononuclear cells. The receptor was derived from a man aged 45-60 years in good health. Some clones in this sample may be carry-over from other donors' samples. The J gene is TRBJ2-2, the V gene TRBV28, with TRBD1 identical over 9 bases. The CDR3, as DNA: TGTGCCAGCAGTTCTTACAGGGGGCGAAGCGGGGAGCTGTTTTTT. This sequence encodes CASSSYRGRSGELFF.